The clone carrying this TCR beta chain was observed a few times. Antigen specificity is unknown. Amplification used 60 Vbeta primers and 13 Jbeta primers. Measured with immunoSEQ multiplex PCR; TCRdb has only the in-frame clones, and not every one. This table has 65,000 to 80,000 clones, almost 80% appearing once. Healthy people donating bone marrow made up the donors. CDR3 size: 14 residues. The V end lost 0 bases, the J end lost 4 bases, and 9 bases lay between the germline ends. Germline V gene data show CDR1 as MNHEY and CDR2 as SVGAGI. The sample comes from a study of cytomegalovirus exposure and HLA in healthy donors. Study summary: Out of roughly 170 million T cells, an earlier analysis found fewer than 140 million unique TCR beta sequences in total.

General study results and limits: Highest at DRB1 and lowest at HLA-C, TCR association rates differed among HLA loci in a later analysis.

V usage is TRBV6-5 and J usage is TRBJ1-1; D is unclear. The sequence was collected from a woman aged 35 to 49 in good health and CMV-seropositive. Input material: PBMCs. The CDR3 region has the DNA TGTGCCAGCAGTTACTCCCGCCAGCGCACTGAAGCTTTCTTT. It is translated as CASSYSRQRTEAFF.